The 29 T cell receptor beta chains below all came from one sample that was sequenced in a study of T cells after yellow fever vaccination (dated by TCRdb to the late 2010s). The library came from 5' RACE. The reads were generated on an Illumina HiSeq 2500. Through fastp at Q25 and MiXCR, TCRdb rebuilt clones from the public reads, retaining in-frame beta chains. Rows are unified per CDR3 protein, each entry keeping the most common DNA and genes. The sample data list about 500,000 distinct CDR3 sequences, and 17% of these were observed just once. Of the sample, 15% to 20% is held by the ten largest clones. This specimen's treatment or condition label, interpreted: live attenuated yellow fever vaccine strain. The material sequenced was PBMCs, taken more than 4 days after the first yellow fever vaccination. These receptor sequences come from a man younger than 35 who received the YFV17D yellow fever vaccine.

This clonotype was counted between two and nine times. The chain uses TRBV6-1 and TRBJ1-1; D perhaps matches TRBD1 (5 bases). The V gene lost 5 bases and the J gene lost 0 bases, with 13 bases spanning the gap. The germline CDR1 and CDR2 sequences are MNHNS and SASEGT. The CDR3 runs 15 residues. In DNA form, the CDR3 reads TGTGCCAGCAGTCCAGGGAGAGACATGAACACTGAAGCTTTCTTT. Amino acid sequence: CASSPGRDMNTEAFF.

This clonotype was seen a handful of times. The gene calls are TRBV5-6 and TRBJ1-2; 7 bases line up with TRBD1. Germline CDR1 and CDR2: SGHDT and YYEEEE. There are 15 residues in the CDR3. The ends lost 1 base at V and 4 bases at J; junction bases unmatched: 7. The CDR3 loop reads CASSLLATGPYGYTF. CDR3 DNA sequence: TGTGCCAGCAGCTTGCTCGCGACAGGGCCCTATGGCTACACCTTC. The entire variable domain, with the rest obtained from reference TRBV5-6 and TRBJ1-2, is as follows: DAGVTQSPTHLIKTRGQQVTLRCSPKSGHDTVSWYQQALGQGPQFIFQYYEEEERQRGNFPDRFSGHQFPNYSSELNVNALLLGDSALYLCASSLLATGPYGYTFGSGTRLTVV.

Ten or more counts support this clonotype. The rearrangement joins TRBV5-1 to TRBJ2-7, with TRBD1 matching over 9 bases. The CDR3 loop spans 14 amino acids. Germline CDR1 and CDR2: SGHRS and YFSETQ. The V segment lost 6 bases and the J segment 6 bases; nucleotides outside the gene matches: 10. The CDR3 sequence: CASTLQGAISEQYF. CDR3 bases: TGCGCCAGCACCCTACAGGGGGCGATTAGCGAGCAGTACTTC. Based on the CDR3 plus reference TRBV5-1 and TRBJ2-7, the full variable domain is KAGVTQTPRYLIKTRGQQVTLSCSPISGHRSVSWYQQTPGQGLQFLFEYFSETQRNKGNFPGRFSGRQFSNSRSEMNVSTLELGDSALYLCASTLQGAISEQYFGPGTRLTVT.

This clonotype was seen only a few times. Here the CDR3 reads CASSFRDLGTSEYF. The DNA for the CDR3 is TGTGCCAGCAGTTTCAGGGACCTCGGAACCAGTGAGTACTTC. The chain uses TRBV6-5 and TRBJ2-7; perhaps D is TRBD1 or TRBD2 (5 bases each). V lost 4 bases and J lost 11, with 21 bases in between. The length of the CDR3 is 14 residues. Germline V lookup: CDR1 MNHEY, CDR2 SVGAGI.

The chain combines TRBV7-9 with TRBJ1-3, with D possibly being TRBD1 (5 bases). V was pared by 4 bases and J by 0 bases, with 13 bases between. This CDR3 spans 16 amino acids. The germline V gene has CDR1 SEHNR and CDR2 FQNEAQ (reference sequence). This CDR3 reads CASSSGWGTSGNTIYF. CDR3 sequence (DNA): TGTGCCAGCAGCTCTGGGTGGGGGACCTCTGGAAACACCATATATTTT.

This clonotype was detected a few times. The V and J genes are TRBV5-1 and TRBJ2-1; D is unresolved. The CDR3 contains 14 residues. V lost 1 base and J lost 7, with 12 bases in between. The germline V gene encodes CDR1 SGHRS and CDR2 YFSETQ. The CDR3 DNA follows: TGCGCCAGCAGCTTGTTGACCCAAATAAATGAGCAGTTCTTC. This translates into CASSLLTQINEQFF.

This clonotype was detected only a few times. V gene TRBV30 combines with J gene TRBJ1-4; no firm D call. The CDR3 covers 15 residues. Germline assignment: CDR1 GTSNPN and CDR2 SVGIG (reference sequence). V lost 3 bases to trimming and J lost 8 bases, with 19 bases between them. The CDR3, as DNA: TGTGCCTGGAGCCACCCCGCGGTGTCCCGCGAAAAACTGTTTTTT. It is translated as CAWSHPAVSREKLFF.

This clonotype was seen more than once but under ten times. The rearrangement links TRBV5-1 to TRBJ2-3; D might be TRBD2 (6 bases). Germline CDR1 and CDR2: SGHRS and YFSETQ. V lost 2 bases and J lost 5, with 15 bases in between. The CDR3 runs 15 residues. CDR3 bases: TGCGCCAGCAGCTTTCTAACGGGGGTGATAGATACGCAGTATTTT. It specifies CASSFLTGVIDTQYF.

Only a few counts were recorded for this clonotype. The chain links TRBV7-9 to TRBJ2-7, with D perhaps TRBD2 (5 bases). The CDR3 sequence is 12 residues long. Germline assignment: CDR1 SEHNR and CDR2 FQNEAQ (reference sequence). V lost 5 bases to trimming and J lost 4 bases, with 9 bases between them. The chain's CDR3 is CASSALGYEQYF. The CDR3 DNA reads as TGTGCCAGCAGCGCACTAGGGTACGAGCAGTACTTC.

This clonotype was seen a few times. In DNA, the CDR3 is TGTGCCAGCAGCTTCTCAGGGTTTCAGCCCCAGCATTTT. This gives the protein CASSFSGFQPQHF. The rearrangement uses TRBV12-3 or TRBV12-4 and TRBJ1-5; maybe TRBD1 (5 bases). V shed 6 bases and J shed 6 bases, with 12 bases lying between them. This CDR3 is built from 13 residues.

The chain uses TRBV11-2 and TRBJ1-2; 9 bases are shared with TRBD1. V gave up 1 base and J gave up 3 bases; unmatched junction bases: 12. The germline CDR1 and CDR2 sequences are SGHAT and FQNNGV. This CDR3 has 18 amino acids. CDR3 sequence (DNA): TGTGCCAGCAGCTTAGGCGGGGCCGTGGGACAGGGCGACTATGGCTACACCTTC. It yields the protein CASSLGGAVGQGDYGYTF. The full variable domain, its missing parts supplied by reference TRBV11-2 and TRBJ1-2, is EAGVAQSPRYKIIEKRQSVAFWCNPISGHATLYWYQQILGQGPKLLIQFQNNGVVDDSQLPKDRFSAERLKGVDSTLKIQPAKLEDSAVYLCASSLGGAVGQGDYGYTFGSGTRLTVV.

This clonotype appeared a few times. The chain employs TRBV7-9 and TRBJ1-4; unclear D gene. Germline-derived CDR1 and CDR2 are SEHNR and FQNEAQ (reference sequence). Trimming took 1 base from V and 8 from J, leaving 11 bases between them. The CDR3 covers 14 residues. CDR3 nucleotide sequence: TGTGCCAGCAGCTTAGAGGCCCAAGGGGAAAAACTGTTTTTT. It specifies CASSLEAQGEKLFF. The variable domain in full, completed from reference TRBV7-9 and TRBJ1-4, reads DTGVSQNPRHKITKRGQNVTFRCDPISEHNRLYWYRQTLGQGPEFLTYFQNEAQLEKSRLLSDRFSAERPKGSFSTLEIQRTEQGDSAMYLCASSLEAQGEKLFFGSGTQLSVL.

The genes are TRBV6-1 and TRBJ1-1; 9 bases are a match to TRBD1. Germline CDR1 and CDR2: MNHNS and SASEGT. There are 13 residues in the CDR3. The V segment lost 8 bases and the J segment 12 bases; nucleotides outside the gene matches: 13. The CDR3 bases are TGTGCCAGCTCCAGGCGGGACAGGGAGGGGACTTTCTTT. Its translation: CASSRRDREGTFF.

The CDR3 bases are TGTGCCAGCAGTTCACCCGTGGCGGCCCAAGAGACCCAGTACTTC. This codes for CASSSPVAAQETQYF. The chain is built from TRBV28 and TRBJ2-5; unclear D gene. The CDR3 runs to 15 residues. Germline CDR1 is MDHEN and CDR2 is SYDVKM. V lost 4 bases, J lost 1 base, and 13 bases lay in between.

Of note for this clonotype: A much larger clonotype is one base distant, so this may be a read error. This chain joins TRBV5-1 and TRBJ2-3; 10 bases fit TRBD2. CDR1 SGHRS and CDR2 YFSETQ come from the germline V gene. The CDR3 extends over 16 amino acids. CDR3 in amino acids: CASSFKTSGRTDTEYF. DNA for the CDR3: TGCGCCAGCAGCTTCAAGACTAGCGGGCGCACAGATACGGAGTATTTT.

This clonotype has more than one count but fewer than ten. The rearrangement uses TRBV7-2 and TRBJ1-2; the D is unclear. The ends were cut back, 1 base at V and 7 bases at J, with 13 bases in the middle. The CDR3 has 14 amino acids. Germline V gene sequence: CDR1 SGHTA, CDR2 FQGNSA. The CDR3 nucleotides are TGTGCCAGCAGCTTAGGAAAAGTCACAGTTGGCTACACCTTC. Translated, it gives CASSLGKVTVGYTF.

This sequence joins TRBV20-1 and TRBJ1-3, with 10 bases identical to TRBD1. This CDR3 region has 15 residues. The V and J ends lost 0 bases and 2 bases, in that order; junction bases with no gene match: 1. Germline CDR1 DFQATT, CDR2 SNEGSKA (reference sequence). The CDR3 spells CSAREGQGTGNTIYF. CDR3 nucleotides: TGCAGTGCTAGAGAGGGACAGGGGACTGGAAACACCATATATTTT.

The table lists this clonotype with a few counts. The chain couples TRBV4-1 to TRBJ2-7, with TRBD2 matching 7 bases. The trim removed 1 base at V and 0 bases at J, leaving 3 bases unmatched. The germline CDR1 and CDR2 sequences are MGHRA and YSYEKL. CDR3 length: 15 residues. The DNA of the CDR3 is TGCGCCAGCAGCCAAGTGGGGGAGGGCTCCTACGAGCAGTACTTC. Translated: CASSQVGEGSYEQYF.

This clonotype has more than one count but fewer than ten. This rearrangement joins TRBV12-3 or TRBV12-4 to TRBJ2-3; D may match TRBD1 or TRBD2 (6 bases each). The CDR3 has 15 residues. V was trimmed by 3 bases and J by 4 bases, leaving 14 bases between them. Here the CDR3 reads CASSFGGALADTQYF. The CDR3 DNA is TGTGCCAGCAGTTTCGGGGGCGCGTTAGCAGATACGCAGTATTTT.

The chain combines TRBV20-1 with TRBJ2-5; tentative D call: TRBD2 (5 bases). Germline V lookup: CDR1 DFQATT, CDR2 SNEGSKA (reference sequence). Trimming took off 0 bases at V and 8 bases at J, with 16 bases between the two ends. This CDR3 spans 14 amino acids. DNA for the CDR3: TGCAGTGCTAGAGATAGGAGGCTCGACCCAACCCAGTACTTC. It translates to CSARDRRLDPTQYF.

This clonotype was observed a few times. The chain couples TRBV5-1 to TRBJ1-4; D is ambiguous. Germline-derived CDR1 and CDR2 are SGHRS and YFSETQ. CDR3 length equals 14 residues. Deletions cut 1 base from V and 0 bases from J, with 4 bases between. CDR3 protein: CASSLFTTNEKLFF. CDR3 DNA sequence: TGCGCCAGCAGCTTGTTTACAACTAATGAAAAACTGTTTTTT.

This clonotype was observed a handful of times. V and J are TRBV9 and TRBJ2-7; 7 nucleotides match TRBD1. J was trimmed by 2 bases and V by 0 bases; bases with no gene match: 5. Germline V CDR1 and CDR2: SGDLS, YYNGEE. This CDR3 region has 15 residues. This CDR3 is CASSVGGQVTYEQYF. The CDR3 nucleotides read TGTGCCAGCAGCGTAGGAGGACAGGTCACCTACGAGCAGTACTTC.

This clonotype was counted at least ten times. The V gene is TRBV5-1, the J gene TRBJ2-3; 11 bases are a match to TRBD2. The trim removed 1 base at V and 3 bases at J, leaving 7 bases unmatched. Germline CDR1 SGHRS, CDR2 YFSETQ. The CDR3 spans 17 residues. CDR3 residues: CASSLFLAGGQTDTQYF. For the CDR3, the DNA is TGCGCCAGCAGCTTGTTCCTAGCGGGGGGCCAGACAGATACGCAGTATTTT.

The table lists this clonotype with a few counts. This chain joins TRBV4-3 and TRBJ2-7; 8 bases match TRBD1. After removal of 3 bases from V and 6 bases from J, the junction contained 7 bases not matched to a gene. The CDR3 sequence is 14 residues long. Germline V gives CDR1 LGHNA, CDR2 YSLEER. CDR3 DNA: TGCGCCAGCAGCCATAGCAGGGGGCTCGGCGAGCAGTACGTC. It is translated as CASSHSRGLGEQYV.

This clonotype occurred a few times. The rearrangement joins TRBV7-9 to TRBJ1-2; no firm D call. Trimming removed 7 bases from V and 2 bases from J, with 17 bases in between. Germline lookup yields CDR1 SEHNR and CDR2 FQNEAQ (reference sequence). This CDR3 spans 15 amino acids. CDR3 amino acids: CASNRIFRANYGYTF. Written as DNA, the CDR3 is TGTGCCAGCAACCGAATCTTCCGGGCCAACTATGGCTACACCTTC.

The CDR3 region is CASSQGGGDTPGSYEQYV. The CDR3 DNA reads TGCGCCAGCAGCCAAGGAGGGGGGGACACGCCCGGATCCTACGAGCAGTACGTC. This chain connects TRBV4-3 to TRBJ2-7, with a weak D call TRBD2 (7 bases). Germline CDR1 and CDR2: LGHNA and YSLEER. This CDR3 is 18 amino acids long. Trimming stripped 1 base from V and 1 base from J, with 20 bases between.

This chain connects TRBV29-1 to TRBJ2-2; D remains ambiguous. CDR3 length: 13 residues. From germline, CDR1 is SQVTM and CDR2 ANQGSEA. The ends were cut back, 2 bases at V and 1 base at J, with 5 bases in the middle. This CDR3 is CSVERQNTGELFF. The CDR3 region has the DNA TGCAGCGTTGAAAGACAGAACACCGGGGAGCTGTTTTTT.

The chain has TRBV20-1 and TRBJ2-3; D perhaps matches TRBD2 (5 bases). There are 14 residues in the CDR3. In germline, CDR1 is DFQATT, CDR2 SNEGSKA (reference sequence). Deletions cut 2 bases from V and 0 bases from J, with 9 bases between. In DNA form, the CDR3 reads TGCAGTGCTAGACAGACTATAAGCACAGATACGCAGTATTTT. It is translated as CSARQTISTDTQYF.

There are a few counts of this clonotype. The chain carries TRBV4-1 and TRBJ2-5; D ambiguous. Deletions cut 3 bases from V and 4 bases from J, with 15 bases between. The germline gives CDR1 MGHRA, CDR2 YSYEKL. The CDR3 is made up of 15 amino acids. DNA for the CDR3: TGCGCCAGCAGCCAGACTCTGGTGTTAGGAGAGACCCAGTACTTC. Translation: CASSQTLVLGETQYF.